In its sample, the clone carrying this T cell receptor beta chain was seen many times. Antigen: not known. The data originate from a study of response to subunit inactivated influenza vaccine. The study, taken as a whole, reports: Only a handful of new T cells, the authors suggested, are recruited with each seasonal influenza vaccination.

TCRdb re-derived calls from the RT-PCR reads in MiXCR, one entry per CDR3 protein. The table lists 560,000 or so distinct CDR3 sequences, less than 10% of them singletons. The sample here was PBMCs from blood, taken approximately 25 months after vaccination. The receptor's source is a man in his fifties or sixties who received an inactivated influenza vaccine.

CDR3 sequence (DNA): TGCGCCAGCAGTGAGAGCAGGGAGAGAAACACTGAAGCTTTCTTT. Its translation is CASSESRERNTEAFF. This chain links TRBV10-1 with TRBJ1-1, with D possibly matching TRBD1 (5 bases). This CDR3 contains 15 residues. Trimming took off 2 bases at V and 2 bases at J, with 12 bases between the two ends. CDR1 and CDR2 from the germline V gene are WNHNN and SYGVQD (reference sequence).